This TCR beta chain came from a study of cytomegalovirus exposure and HLA in healthy donors. A multiplex PCR was run with 60 Vbeta primers and 13 Jbeta primers. The method was immunoSEQ multiplex PCR; TCRdb's version includes in-frame clones alone and lacks a portion of them. The sample's table shows roughly 120,000 clones. The study, taken as a whole, reports: Later analysis found that TCR beta chains associated with HLA were more clonally expanded than other, equally common chains. What was likely a sequencing artifact was a cluster of highly shared sequence variants. Earlier findings revealed that most TCR beta V segments proved productive either about 87% or about 30% of the time. A later analysis reported that several of the most significant clusters appeared to be linked to common viral pathogens, among them Epstein-Barr virus.

Turning to this clone: Its antigen is undetermined.

Trimming at V came to 5 bases and at J to 3 bases, leaving 4 bases not matched to a gene. Looked up from germline, CDR1 is MNHEY and CDR2 is SVGAGI. The CDR3 is 14 amino acids. The TCR comes from a man aged 35-49 years in good health and CMV-seropositive. This chain links TRBV6-5 with TRBJ1-3; 7 bases agree with TRBD1. Sequencing was performed on PBMCs. The CDR3 region is CASSPTGFGNTIYF. CDR3 coding DNA: TGTGCCAGCAGTCCGACAGGGTTTGGAAACACCATATATTTT.